The T cell receptor beta chain described here comes from a study of blood T cell repertoires in COVID-19. Study-level background: COVID-19 samples, acute and convalescent, were from the United States, Italy and Spain. Sources were T cells, B-cell-depleted T cells, or PBMCs; the material itself was cDNA or gDNA.

As originally analysed: By means of reference gene primer amplification, nucleated cell counts were estimated. Libraries were prepared by immunoSEQ multiplex PCR; TCRdb keeps only in-frame clonotypes and omits some of them. That table gives V, J and clone size, and the DNA gave D and trimming. The sample holds 90,000 to 120,000 clones, approximately 88% seen once. The CDR3 consists of 16 residues. The ends were cut back, 3 bases at V and 1 base at J, with 16 bases in the middle. CDR1 is SGHRS and CDR2 is YFSETQ in the germline V gene. The specimen sequenced was peripheral blood. The receptor was isolated from a human donor in a cohort sampled during active COVID-19. V and J are TRBV5-1 and TRBJ2-5, with D possibly being TRBD2 (6 bases). Written as DNA, the CDR3 is TGCGCCAGCAGCTCCGGTGAGGGCGGGACCCAAGAGACCCAGTACTTC. Encoded protein: CASSSGEGGTQETQYF.